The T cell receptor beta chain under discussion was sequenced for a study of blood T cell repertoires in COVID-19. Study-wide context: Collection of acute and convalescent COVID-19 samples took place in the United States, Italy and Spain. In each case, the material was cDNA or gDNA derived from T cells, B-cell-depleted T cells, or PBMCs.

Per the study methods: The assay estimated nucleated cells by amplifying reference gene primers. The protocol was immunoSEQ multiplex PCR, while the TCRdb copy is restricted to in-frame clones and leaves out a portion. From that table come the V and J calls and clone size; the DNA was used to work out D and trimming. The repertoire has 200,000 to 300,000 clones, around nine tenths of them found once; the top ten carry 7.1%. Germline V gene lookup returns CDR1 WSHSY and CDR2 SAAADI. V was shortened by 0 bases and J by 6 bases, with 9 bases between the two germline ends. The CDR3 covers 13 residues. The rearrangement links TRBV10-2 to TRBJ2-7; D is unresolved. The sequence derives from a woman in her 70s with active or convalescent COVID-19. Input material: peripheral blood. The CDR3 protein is CASSESVSSEQYF. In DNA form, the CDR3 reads TGCGCCAGCAGTGAGTCCGTATCGAGCGAGCAGTACTTC.